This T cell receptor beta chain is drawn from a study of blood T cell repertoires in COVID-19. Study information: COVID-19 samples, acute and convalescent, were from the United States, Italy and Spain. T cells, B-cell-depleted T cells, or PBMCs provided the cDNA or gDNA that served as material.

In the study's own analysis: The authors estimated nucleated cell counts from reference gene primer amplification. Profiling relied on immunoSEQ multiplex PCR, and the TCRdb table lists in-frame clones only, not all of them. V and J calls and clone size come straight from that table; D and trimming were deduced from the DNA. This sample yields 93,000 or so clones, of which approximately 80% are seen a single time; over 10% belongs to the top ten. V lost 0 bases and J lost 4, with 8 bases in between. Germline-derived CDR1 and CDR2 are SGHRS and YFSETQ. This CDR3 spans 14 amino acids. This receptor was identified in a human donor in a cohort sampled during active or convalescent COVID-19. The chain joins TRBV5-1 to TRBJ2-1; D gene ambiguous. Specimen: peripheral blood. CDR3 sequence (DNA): TGCGCCAGCAGCTTGGCCTCACAGTACAATGAGCAGTTCTTC. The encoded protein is CASSLASQYNEQFF.